The present T cell receptor (beta chain) was sequenced within a study of CD8 T cells in ankylosing spondylitis. Study-level findings and limits: Ankylosing spondylitis blood appeared to carry a characteristic TCR beta motif of under ten highly homologous variants. Disease-linked clones bore a CD8+ phenotype, appearing relatively rarely in peripheral blood. Reportedly, significant enrichment of disease-linked clones occurred in matched ankylosing spondylitis synovial fluid.

This CDR3 region has 15 residues. Germline CDR1 is DFQATT and CDR2 is SNEGSKA (reference sequence). V was clipped by 6 bases and J by 6 bases; unmatched bases: 15. This clonotype was recorded many times. Its antigen is undetermined. 5'-RACE, quantitative and with molecular barcodes, yielded the TCR beta libraries. From the 5' RACE reads, TCRdb called clonotypes with MiXCR, one entry per CDR3 protein. The profile shows 250,000 to 350,000 distinct CDR3 sequences, about a fifth of them singletons. What was sequenced was blood, either unsorted or a sorted T cell fraction (not recorded which). V usage is TRBV20-1 and J usage is TRBJ2-3; 7 nucleotides match TRBD1. This TCR was recovered from a female donor with ankylosing spondylitis or in good health (not recorded which). CDR3 loop: CSAAPRQGISDTQYF. The CDR3 DNA sequence: TGCAGTGCGGCCCCCAGACAGGGAATTTCGGATACGCAGTATTTT.